The TCR beta chain described here comes from a study of T cell repertoires in aging, cancer and after chemotherapy. Findings and limits, study-wide: Across the chemotherapy interval, each cancer cohort showed higher median generation probability, suggesting thymic rebound.

With regard to this clonotype: The antigen is undetermined.

Trimming took off 3 bases at V and 1 base at J, with 9 bases between the two ends. In germline, CDR1 is WNHNN, CDR2 SYGVQD (reference sequence). This CDR3 spans 14 amino acids. Multiplex touch-down PCR with TRB-A/B primers amplified rearranged V-D-J TRB sequences. TCRdb redid the calling of the multiplex PCR reads with MiXCR, one entry per CDR3 protein. Of over 10,000 distinct CDR3 sequences listed, under 30% are singletons. The template was genomic DNA from peripheral blood, not RNA. Sequenced: blood. The receptor comes from a human donor in good health. The chain uses TRBV10-1 and TRBJ2-5; D uncertain. The DNA of the CDR3 is TGCGCCAGCAGTGATCGCAGCACCCAAGAGACCCAGTACTTC. This sequence encodes CASSDRSTQETQYF.